This T cell receptor beta chain is drawn from a study of graft-versus-host responses after intestinal transplantation. The overall study: Every recipient had anti-thymocyte globulin induction and about three years of tacrolimus plus steroids. Broader study findings: An association linked early post-transplant HvG declines with peak circulating GvH clone levels. Detection of GvH clones occurred in recipient marrow, and some had their first appearance in ileum or blood.

Graft tissue processing released intraepithelial and lamina propria lymphocytes. The CDR3 contains 15 residues. Trimming cost V 1 base and J 5 bases; bases outside gene matches: 1. Germline V gives CDR1 SGHTA, CDR2 FQGNSA. Repertoires were generated with immunoSEQ multiplex PCR, while TCRdb's copy carries only in-frame clones and drops some. The profile shows approximately 14,000 clones, 65% to 70% of them singletons. Remarks on this clone: Its antigen remains unknown.

Sequenced here: ileum tissue, sampled around 640 days after intestinal transplantation. The clonotype was recovered from a human patient who received an intestinal transplant, so some T cells may come from the graft donor. The rearrangement uses TRBV7-2 and TRBJ1-6, with 8 nucleotides matching TRBD1. The CDR3 loop reads CASSLVGQDNSPLHF. CDR3 nucleotide sequence: TGTGCCAGCAGCTTAGTGGGACAGGATAATTCACCCCTCCACTTT.